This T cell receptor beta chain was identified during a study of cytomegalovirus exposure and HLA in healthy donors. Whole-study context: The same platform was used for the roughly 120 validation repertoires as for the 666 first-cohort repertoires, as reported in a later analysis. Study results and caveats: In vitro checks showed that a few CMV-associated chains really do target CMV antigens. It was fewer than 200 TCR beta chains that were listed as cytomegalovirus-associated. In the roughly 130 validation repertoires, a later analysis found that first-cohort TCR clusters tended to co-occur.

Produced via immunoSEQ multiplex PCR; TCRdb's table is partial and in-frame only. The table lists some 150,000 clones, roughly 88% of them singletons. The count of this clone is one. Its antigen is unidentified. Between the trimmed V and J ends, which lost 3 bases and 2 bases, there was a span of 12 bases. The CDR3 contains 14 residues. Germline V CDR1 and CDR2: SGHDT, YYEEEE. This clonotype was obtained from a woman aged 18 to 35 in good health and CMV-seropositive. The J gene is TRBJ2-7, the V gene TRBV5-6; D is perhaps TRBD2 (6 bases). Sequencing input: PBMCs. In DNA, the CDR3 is TGTGCCAGCAGCTGGGAGGACGGAGCCTACGAGCAGTACTTC. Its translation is CASSWEDGAYEQYF.